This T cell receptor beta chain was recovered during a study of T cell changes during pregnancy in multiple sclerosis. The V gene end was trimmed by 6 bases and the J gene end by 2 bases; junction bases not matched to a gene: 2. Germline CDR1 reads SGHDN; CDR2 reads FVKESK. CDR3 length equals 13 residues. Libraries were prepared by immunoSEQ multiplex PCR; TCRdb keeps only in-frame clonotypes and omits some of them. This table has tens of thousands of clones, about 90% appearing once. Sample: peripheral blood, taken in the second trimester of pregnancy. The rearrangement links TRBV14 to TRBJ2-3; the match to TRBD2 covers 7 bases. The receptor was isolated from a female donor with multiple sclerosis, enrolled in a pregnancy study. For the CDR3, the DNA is TGTGCCAGCAGGCTAGCGGCCACAGATACGCAGTATTTT. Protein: CASRLAATDTQYF.